One TCR beta chain is described in this entry. What it recognizes is unknown. Time point given: after neoadjuvant nivolumab, at surgical resection. CDR1 is MNHNY, CDR2 SVGAGI, per germline (reference sequence). Trimming removed 4 bases from V and 0 bases from J, with 13 bases in between. The CDR3 has 16 residues. Sequenced by immunoSEQ multiplex PCR; TCRdb stores in-frame clones only, minus some. The table includes about 8,000 clones, approximately 66% detected once. The sample is drawn from a study of neoadjuvant anti-PD-1 for oral cavity cancer. Study-level points and caveats: Each response group had just a few patients in TCR analyses.

This TCR was sampled from a person between 40 and 80 years old with oral cavity squamous cell carcinoma. The rearrangement links TRBV6-6 to TRBJ1-5; TRBD1 is a possible D gene (5 bases). Material: PBMCs, obtained after nivolumab (anti-PD-1) treatment. The CDR3 sequence: CASSSDHRLSNQPQHF. The CDR3 DNA reads as TGTGCCAGCAGTTCCGATCACAGGCTTAGCAATCAGCCCCAGCATTTT.